This T cell receptor (beta chain) stems from a study of blood T cell repertoires in COVID-19. Across the whole study: Donors in the United States, Italy and Spain gave samples during acute or convalescent COVID-19. Sources were T cells, B-cell-depleted T cells, or PBMCs; the material itself was cDNA or gDNA.

This clone was detected a few times. V lost 6 bases and J lost 2, with 13 bases in between. The V gene's germline CDR1 is SGHTA and CDR2 FQGNSA. The CDR3 consists of 15 residues. The assay was immunoSEQ multiplex PCR, and TCRdb's table has in-frame clones only and misses some. The repertoire has almost 400,000 clones, around 87% of them found once; the top ten carry 2% to 2.5%. The V and J genes are TRBV7-2 and TRBJ2-2; D possibly corresponds to TRBD1 (6 bases). Sequences were obtained from peripheral blood. The receptor's source is a woman aged 55-70 years with COVID-19, enrolled during active disease. The CDR3 protein is CASRPRRGNTGELFF. Written as DNA, the CDR3 is TGTGCCAGCAGACCCCGCAGGGGAAACACCGGGGAGCTGTTTTTT.